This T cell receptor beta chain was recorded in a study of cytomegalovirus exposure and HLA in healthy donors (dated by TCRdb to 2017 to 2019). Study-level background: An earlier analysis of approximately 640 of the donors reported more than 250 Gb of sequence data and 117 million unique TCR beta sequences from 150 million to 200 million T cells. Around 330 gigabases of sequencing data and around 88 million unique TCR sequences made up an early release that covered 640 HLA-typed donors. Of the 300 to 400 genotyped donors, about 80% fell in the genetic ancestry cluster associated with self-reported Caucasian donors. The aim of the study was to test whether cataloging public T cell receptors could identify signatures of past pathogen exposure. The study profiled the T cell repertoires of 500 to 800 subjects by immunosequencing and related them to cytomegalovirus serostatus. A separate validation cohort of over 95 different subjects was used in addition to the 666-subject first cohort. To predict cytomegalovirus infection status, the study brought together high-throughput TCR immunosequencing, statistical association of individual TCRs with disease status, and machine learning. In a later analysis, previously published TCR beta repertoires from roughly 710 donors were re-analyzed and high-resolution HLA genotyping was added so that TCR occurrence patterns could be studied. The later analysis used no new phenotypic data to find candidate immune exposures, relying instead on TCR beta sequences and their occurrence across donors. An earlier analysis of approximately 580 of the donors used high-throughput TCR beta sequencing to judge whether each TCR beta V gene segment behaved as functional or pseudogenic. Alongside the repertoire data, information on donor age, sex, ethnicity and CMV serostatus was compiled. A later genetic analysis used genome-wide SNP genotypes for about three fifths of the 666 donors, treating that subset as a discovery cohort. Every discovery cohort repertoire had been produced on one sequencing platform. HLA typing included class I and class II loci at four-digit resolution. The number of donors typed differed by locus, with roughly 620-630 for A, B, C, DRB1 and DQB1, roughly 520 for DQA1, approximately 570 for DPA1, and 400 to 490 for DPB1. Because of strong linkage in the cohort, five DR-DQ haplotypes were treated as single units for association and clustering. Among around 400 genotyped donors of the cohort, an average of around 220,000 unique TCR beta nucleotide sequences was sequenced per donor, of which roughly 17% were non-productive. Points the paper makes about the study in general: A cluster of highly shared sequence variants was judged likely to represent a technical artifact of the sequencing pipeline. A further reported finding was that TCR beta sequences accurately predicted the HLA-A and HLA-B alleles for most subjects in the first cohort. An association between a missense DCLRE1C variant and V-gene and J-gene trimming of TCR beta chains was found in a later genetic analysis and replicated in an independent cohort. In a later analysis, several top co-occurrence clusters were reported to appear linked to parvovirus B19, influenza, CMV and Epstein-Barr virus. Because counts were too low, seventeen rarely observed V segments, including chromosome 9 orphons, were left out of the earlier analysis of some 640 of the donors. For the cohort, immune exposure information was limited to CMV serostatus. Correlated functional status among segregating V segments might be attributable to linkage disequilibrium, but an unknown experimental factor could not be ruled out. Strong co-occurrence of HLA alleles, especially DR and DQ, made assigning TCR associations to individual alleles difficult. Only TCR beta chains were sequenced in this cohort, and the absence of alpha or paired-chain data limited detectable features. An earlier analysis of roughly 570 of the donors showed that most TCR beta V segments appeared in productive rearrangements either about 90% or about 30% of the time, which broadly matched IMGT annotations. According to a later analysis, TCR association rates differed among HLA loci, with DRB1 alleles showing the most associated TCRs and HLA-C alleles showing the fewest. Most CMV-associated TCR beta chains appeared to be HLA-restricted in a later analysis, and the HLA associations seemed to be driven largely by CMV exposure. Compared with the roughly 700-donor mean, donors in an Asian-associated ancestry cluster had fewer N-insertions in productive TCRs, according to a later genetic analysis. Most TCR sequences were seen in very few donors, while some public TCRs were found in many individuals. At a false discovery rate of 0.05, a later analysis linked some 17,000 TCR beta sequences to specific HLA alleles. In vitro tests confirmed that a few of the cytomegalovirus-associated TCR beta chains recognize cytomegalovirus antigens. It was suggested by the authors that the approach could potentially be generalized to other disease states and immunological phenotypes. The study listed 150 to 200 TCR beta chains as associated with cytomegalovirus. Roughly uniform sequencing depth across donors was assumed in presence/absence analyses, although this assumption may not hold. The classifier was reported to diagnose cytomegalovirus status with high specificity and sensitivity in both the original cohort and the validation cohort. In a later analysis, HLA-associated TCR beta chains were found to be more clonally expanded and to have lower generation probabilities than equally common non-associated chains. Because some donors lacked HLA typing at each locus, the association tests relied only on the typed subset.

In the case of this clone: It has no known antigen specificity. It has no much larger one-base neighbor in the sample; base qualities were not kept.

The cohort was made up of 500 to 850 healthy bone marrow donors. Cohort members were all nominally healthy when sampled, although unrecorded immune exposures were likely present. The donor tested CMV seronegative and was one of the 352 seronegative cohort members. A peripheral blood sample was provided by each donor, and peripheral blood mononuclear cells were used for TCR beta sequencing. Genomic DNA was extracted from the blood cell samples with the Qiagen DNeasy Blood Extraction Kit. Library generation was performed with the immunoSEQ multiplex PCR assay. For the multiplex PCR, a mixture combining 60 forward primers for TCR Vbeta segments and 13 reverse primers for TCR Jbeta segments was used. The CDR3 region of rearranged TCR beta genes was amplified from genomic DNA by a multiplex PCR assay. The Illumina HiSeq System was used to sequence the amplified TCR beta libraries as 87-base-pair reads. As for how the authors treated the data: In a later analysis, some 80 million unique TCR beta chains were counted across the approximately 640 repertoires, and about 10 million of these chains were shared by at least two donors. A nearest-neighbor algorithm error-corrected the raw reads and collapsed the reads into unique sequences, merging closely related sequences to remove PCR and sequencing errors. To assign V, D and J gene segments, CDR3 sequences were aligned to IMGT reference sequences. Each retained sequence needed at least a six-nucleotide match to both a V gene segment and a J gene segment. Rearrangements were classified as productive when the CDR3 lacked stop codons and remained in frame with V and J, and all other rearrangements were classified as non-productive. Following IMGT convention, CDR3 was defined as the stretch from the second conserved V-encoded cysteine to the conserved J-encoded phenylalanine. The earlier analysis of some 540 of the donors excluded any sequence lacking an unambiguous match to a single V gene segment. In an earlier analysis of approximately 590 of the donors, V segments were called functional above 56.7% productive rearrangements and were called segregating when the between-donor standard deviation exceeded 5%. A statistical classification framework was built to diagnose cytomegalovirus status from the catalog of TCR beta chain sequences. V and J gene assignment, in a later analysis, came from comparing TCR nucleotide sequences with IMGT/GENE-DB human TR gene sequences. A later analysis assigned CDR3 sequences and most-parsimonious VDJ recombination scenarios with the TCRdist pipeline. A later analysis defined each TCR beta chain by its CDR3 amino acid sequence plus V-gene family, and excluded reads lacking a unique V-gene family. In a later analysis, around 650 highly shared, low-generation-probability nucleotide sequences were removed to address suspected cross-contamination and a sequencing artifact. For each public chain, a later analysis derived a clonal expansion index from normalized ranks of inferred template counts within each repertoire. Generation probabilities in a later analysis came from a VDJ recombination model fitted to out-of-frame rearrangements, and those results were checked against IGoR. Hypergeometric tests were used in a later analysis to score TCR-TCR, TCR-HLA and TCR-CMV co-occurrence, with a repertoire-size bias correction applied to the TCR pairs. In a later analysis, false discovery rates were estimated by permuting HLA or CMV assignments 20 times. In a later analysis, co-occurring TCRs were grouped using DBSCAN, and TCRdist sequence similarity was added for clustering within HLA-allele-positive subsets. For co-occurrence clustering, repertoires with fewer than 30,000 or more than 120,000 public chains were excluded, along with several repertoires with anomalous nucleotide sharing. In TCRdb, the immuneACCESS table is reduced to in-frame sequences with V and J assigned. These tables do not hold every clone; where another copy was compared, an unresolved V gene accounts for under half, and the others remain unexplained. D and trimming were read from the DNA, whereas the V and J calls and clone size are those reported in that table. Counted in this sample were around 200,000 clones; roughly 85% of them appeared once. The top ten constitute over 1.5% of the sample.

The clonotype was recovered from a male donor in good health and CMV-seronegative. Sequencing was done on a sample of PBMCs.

CDR3 loop: CASSPPMWRDSGNTIYF. The base sequence is TGCGCCAGCAGCCCGCCTATGTGGCGGGACTCTGGAAACACCATATATTTT. This sequence uses TRBV4-1 and TRBJ1-3; the D gene is unclear. In the germline V gene, CDR1 corresponds to MGHRA and CDR2 to YSYEKL. The CDR3 numbers 17 residues from cysteine through phenylalanine. Here the CDR3 DNA is all that survives: 51 bases in frame from base 1. Trimming takes 4 bases from V and 0 bases from J, and the germline ends sit 16 bases apart.